Here is one T cell receptor beta chain with its context. The data stem from a study of shared clonotypes between healthy human individuals. Looked up from germline, CDR1 is MNHNS and CDR2 is SASEGT. The V segment lost 8 bases and the J segment 3 bases; nucleotides outside the gene matches: 10. CDR3 length equals 15 residues. Clones were read by immunoSEQ multiplex PCR, and TCRdb kept only the in-frame ones, dropping some. The data contain some 1.5 million clones, 95% to 99% of them seen just once; the ten biggest clones take up less than 0.55%. This TCR derives from a man aged 25 to 45 in good health. This chain connects TRBV6-1 to TRBJ2-1, with 7 bases fitting TRBD1. Sample: naive CD4+ T cells sorted from blood. Stated subset: CD45RA+ positively selected. This CDR3 reads CASDLPGQLYNEQFF. In DNA, the CDR3 is TGTGCCAGCGACCTCCCGGGACAGCTCTACAATGAGCAGTTCTTC.